One sample yielded the 16 T cell receptor beta chains listed below, sequenced in a study of shared clonotypes between healthy human individuals. Method: immunoSEQ multiplex PCR; TCRdb's copy keeps in-frame clones and lacks some. Altogether approximately 500,000 clones are present, 79% being singletons, with the ten largest covering approximately 12%. The sequencing sample was made of PBMCs. These receptors were obtained from a woman aged 40 to 49 in good health. Some clones in this sample may be carry-over from other donors' samples.

For the CDR3, the DNA is TGTGCCTCCCAAAGTCTCCTTACAGATACGCAGTATTTT. This codes for CASQSLLTDTQYF. V is TRBV5-4 and J is TRBJ2-3, with D unclear. V dropped 10 bases and J dropped 3 bases, with 15 bases sitting between them. The CDR3 has 13 residues. The germline CDR1 and CDR2 sequences are SGHNT and YYREEE (reference sequence).

This clone was detected only a few times. Other DNA sequences in the same sample also yield this CDR3. The chain carries TRBV28 and TRBJ1-5; D is unresolved. Germline values: CDR1 MDHEN, CDR2 SYDVKM. Trimming pared 7 bases from V and 0 bases from J, leaving 4 bases between. The CDR3 length is 12 residues. The CDR3 sequence is CASKGSNQPQHF. For the CDR3, the DNA is TGTGCCAGCAAAGGTAGCAATCAGCCCCAGCATTTT.

This chain links TRBV6-4 with TRBJ1-4, with TRBD1 matching over 7 bases. CDR1 is MRHNA and CDR2 is SNTAGT in the germline V gene. There are 13 residues in the CDR3. The V segment lost 6 bases and the J segment 7 bases; nucleotides outside the gene matches: 5. The CDR3 coding sequence is TGTGCCAGCAGACGACAGGGCCCTGAAAAACTGTTTTTT. Protein product: CASRRQGPEKLFF.

This clone occurred once. The chain couples TRBV7-3 to TRBJ1-3; weak D call: TRBD1 (6 bases). The CDR3 runs to 15 residues. Germline CDR1 and CDR2: SGHTA and FQGTGA. Between the trimmed V and J ends, which lost 3 bases and 1 base, there was a span of 10 bases. Here the CDR3 reads CASSLGGGSGNTIYF. For the CDR3, the DNA is TGTGCCAGCAGCTTGGGAGGGGGTTCTGGAAACACCATATATTTT.

CDR3 in amino acids: CASSLLGTSGREQFF. The CDR3 DNA follows: TGTGCCAGCAGCTTGTTGGGGACTAGCGGGCGAGAGCAGTTCTTC. The chain is built from TRBV7-2 and TRBJ2-1, with 12 positions matching TRBD2. The CDR3 covers 15 residues. Germline CDR1 reads SGHTA; CDR2 reads FQGNSA. Trimming cost V 3 bases and J 10 bases; bases outside gene matches: 7.

This chain links TRBV14 with TRBJ2-2; D gene unclear. The CDR3 is 15 residues long. The germline V gene has CDR1 SGHDN and CDR2 FVKESK. Between the trimmed V and J ends, which lost 0 bases and 4 bases, there was a span of 9 bases. This chain's CDR3 is CASSQERSFTGELFF. CDR3 coding DNA: TGTGCCAGCAGCCAAGAACGGTCATTCACCGGGGAGCTGTTTTTT.

The V call is TRBV4-3, the J call TRBJ1-5; possible D gene TRBD1, 5 bases. CDR3 length equals 15 residues. Germline V gene lookup returns CDR1 LGHNA and CDR2 YSLEER. Between the trimmed V and J ends, which lost 3 bases and 1 base, there was a span of 10 bases. As DNA, the CDR3 is TGCGCCAGCAGCCATCCGGGGCAGAGCAATCAGCCCCAGCATTTT. It specifies CASSHPGQSNQPQHF.

The chain uses TRBV19 and TRBJ1-2; no clear D. The CDR3 has 15 residues. Trimming took off 1 base at V and 5 bases at J, with 14 bases between the two ends. Germline V CDR1 and CDR2: LNHDA, SQIVND (reference sequence). The CDR3 DNA reads TGTGCCAGTAGTATAGCGTTCCGCCGTGGGTATGGCTACACCTTC. This codes for CASSIAFRRGYGYTF. Combining the CDR3 with reference TRBV19 and TRBJ1-2 gives the whole variable domain DGGITQSPKYLFRKEGQNVTLSCEQNLNHDAMYWYRQDPGQGLRLIYYSQIVNDFQKGDIAEGYSVSREKKESFPLTVTSAQKNPTAFYLCASSIAFRRGYGYTFGSGTRLTVV.

This clone has just a few counts. The chain employs TRBV11-3 and TRBJ2-7; 10 bases match TRBD2. CDR1 is SGHNT, CDR2 YENEEA, per germline. The CDR3 runs 14 residues. The ends lost 5 bases at V and 0 bases at J; junction bases unmatched: 1. As DNA, the CDR3 is TGTGCCAGCAGCCCTAGCGGGAGCTCCTACGAGCAGTACTTC. Protein sequence: CASSPSGSSYEQYF.

The rearrangement uses TRBV6-1 and TRBJ1-5, with 9 bases fitting TRBD1. J lost 9 bases, V lost 4 bases, and 7 bases had no gene match. Germline V CDR1 and CDR2: MNHNS, SASEGT. CDR3 length: 14 residues. The CDR3 loop reads CASSGDRDHGPQHF. The CDR3 region has the DNA TGTGCCAGCAGTGGGGACAGGGACCATGGGCCCCAGCATTTT.

This chain links TRBV5-1 with TRBJ2-3, with D unresolved. The V end was cut by 0 bases, the J end by 0 bases, with 8 bases between. Per germline, CDR1 SGHRS and CDR2 YFSETQ. The CDR3 spans 15 residues. The CDR3 loop reads CASSLARSSTDTQYF. As DNA, the CDR3 is TGCGCCAGCAGCTTGGCCAGGAGTAGCACAGATACGCAGTATTTT.

V is TRBV7-6 and J is TRBJ2-1; possibly TRBD1 for D (5 bases). Per germline, CDR1 SGHVS and CDR2 FNYEAQ. This CDR3 has 13 amino acids. The germline V and J ends were trimmed by 5 bases and 7 bases, with 12 bases remaining between them. Here the CDR3 reads CASSTLQGNEQFF. CDR3 nucleotide sequence: TGTGCCAGCAGCACACTCCAGGGAAATGAGCAGTTCTTC.

This chain's CDR3 is CAWRTTGANTGELFF. The DNA of the CDR3 is TGTGCCTGGAGGACGACAGGGGCGAACACCGGGGAGCTGTTTTTT. J is TRBJ2-2 and V is TRBV30; 8 bases are a match to TRBD1. The CDR3 consists of 15 residues. The V gene's germline CDR1 is GTSNPN and CDR2 SVGIG (reference sequence). V trimming: 3 bases; J trimming: 0 bases; junction bases outside the gene matches: 3. The complete variable domain, with remaining parts taken from reference TRBV30 and TRBJ2-2, reads SQTIHQWPATLVQPVGSPLSLECTVEGTSNPNLYWYRQAAGRGLQLLFYSVGIGQISSEVPQNLSASRPQDRQFILSSKKLLLSDSGFYLCAWRTTGANTGELFFGEGSRLTVL.

This clone was seen once. Within the sample, other DNA sequences also encode this same CDR3. This chain connects TRBV5-1 to TRBJ1-1; no clear D gene. V gave up 4 bases and J gave up 0 bases, with 7 bases separating them. The germline V gene has CDR1 SGHRS and CDR2 YFSETQ. This CDR3 region has 13 residues. The CDR3 loop reads CASSRTVNTEAFF. In DNA form, the CDR3 reads TGCGCCAGCAGCCGGACGGTGAACACTGAAGCTTTCTTT.

This clone was seen a few times. The chain is built from TRBV2 and TRBJ1-1, with a weak D call TRBD1 (5 bases). The germline V gene encodes CDR1 SNHLY and CDR2 FYNNEI. Between the trimmed V and J ends, which lost 7 bases and 7 bases, there was a span of 10 bases. The CDR3 extends over 11 amino acids. Written as DNA, the CDR3 is TGTGCCAGCATGGGGGAAATTGAAGCTTTCTTT. Translating gives CASMGEIEAFF.

V gene TRBV5-5 combines with J gene TRBJ2-7, with 12 bases aligning to TRBD2. The length of the CDR3 is 14 residues. From germline, CDR1 is SGHKS and CDR2 YYEKEE (reference sequence). Trimming took 4 bases from V and 6 from J; bases not matched to a gene: 5. The CDR3 loop reads CASSPSGRGLEQYF. The DNA for the CDR3 is TGTGCCAGCAGCCCTAGCGGGAGGGGGCTCGAGCAGTACTTC.